These 4 T cell receptor beta chains originate from one sample sequenced in a study of T cell responses to AZD1222 COVID-19 vaccine. Clones were sequenced by immunoSEQ multiplex PCR, and TCRdb holds only the in-frame ones, with some missing. This sample has 120,000 to 150,000 clones, with approximately 91% found just once. The starting material was peripheral blood, obtained 28 days after the second AZD1222 dose. These TCRs come from an adult who received the AZD1222 COVID-19 vaccine.

V is TRBV4-1 and J is TRBJ2-5, with D uncertain. V lost 0 bases, J lost 7 bases, and 12 bases lay in between. The CDR3 totals 14 residues. CDR1 is MGHRA and CDR2 is YSYEKL in the germline V gene. CDR3 sequence (DNA): TGCGCCAGCAGCCAAGATCTCGACCTGCGGACCCAGTACTTC. It encodes CASSQDLDLRTQYF.

CDR3 sequence reads: CASSYRTATNEQFF. The CDR3 nucleotides read TGTGCCAGCAGTTATAGAACCGCCACCAATGAGCAGTTCTTC. The chain recombines TRBV6-6 with TRBJ2-1, with unresolved D. This CDR3 contains 14 residues. Trimming took 3 bases from V and 6 from J, leaving 12 bases between them. Germline V CDR1 and CDR2: MNHNY, SVGAGI (reference sequence).

The chain employs TRBV6-5 and TRBJ2-7; TRBD2 might be the D (5 bases). The V end was cut by 6 bases, the J end by 11 bases, with 14 bases between. Per germline, CDR1 MNHEY and CDR2 SVGAGI. The CDR3 has 11 residues. CDR3 sequence (DNA): TGTGCCAGCAGGATTGACCCGAGGGAGTACTTC. It codes for CASRIDPREYF.

This rearrangement joins TRBV7-8 to TRBJ1-2, with D perhaps matching TRBD1 (5 bases). The germline CDR1 and CDR2 sequences are SGHVS and FQNEAQ. The CDR3 extends over 17 amino acids. V lost 1 base and J lost 4, with 19 bases in between. CDR3 nucleotides: TGTGCCAGCAGCTTAGGGATGAGGGGCAGGGAGCCCTATGGCTACACCTTC. This encodes CASSLGMRGREPYGYTF.